The 12 T cell receptor beta chains in this list originate from one sample, sequenced in a study of blood T cell repertoires in COVID-19. TCRdb's table, derived via immunoSEQ multiplex PCR, lists solely in-frame clones and lacks some. The sample contains some 16,000 clones, around nine tenths of which appear only once. Sequenced material: peripheral blood. These receptors originate from a human donor in a cohort sampled during active COVID-19.

J is TRBJ1-1 and V is TRBV19; D gene unclear. Trimming took off 5 bases at V and 1 base at J, with 8 bases between the two ends. The CDR3 is 13 residues long. Germline lookup yields CDR1 LNHDA and CDR2 SQIVND (reference sequence). The CDR3 sequence: CASSYRPNTEAFF. In DNA form, the CDR3 reads TGTGCCAGTAGTTACAGACCGAACACTGAAGCTTTCTTT. The entire variable domain, with the rest obtained from reference TRBV19 and TRBJ1-1, is as follows: DGGITQSPKYLFRKEGQNVTLSCEQNLNHDAMYWYRQDPGQGLRLIYYSQIVNDFQKGDIAEGYSVSREKKESFPLTVTSAQKNPTAFYLCASSYRPNTEAFFGQGTRLTVV.

In DNA, the CDR3 is TGTGCCAGCAGCGTAGGGGGACAGCAAGAGACCCAGTACTTC. Its translation: CASSVGGQQETQYF. The chain carries TRBV9 and TRBJ2-5; TRBD1 matches 7 bases. In germline, CDR1 is SGDLS, CDR2 YYNGEE. V shed 0 bases and J 2 bases; nucleotides not matched to a gene: 1. This CDR3 comprises 14 residues. Complete variable domain (other parts from reference TRBV9 and TRBJ2-5): DSGVTQTPKHLITATGQRVTLRCSPRSGDLSVYWYQQSLDQGLQFLIQYYNGEERAKGNILERFSAQQFPDLHSELNLSSLELGDSALYFCASSVGGQQETQYFGPGTRLLVL.

The V and J genes are TRBV3-1 (or the pseudogene TRBV3-2) and TRBJ1-3, with 8 bases matching TRBD1. This CDR3 is built from 16 residues. Germline V gene data show CDR1 as LGHDT and CDR2 as YNNKEL (reference sequence). With V trimmed by 4 bases and J by 0 bases, 5 bases remained unmatched. Written as DNA, the CDR3 is TGTGCCAGCAGCCTTAGGGGACAGGTCTCTGGAAACACCATATATTTT. This codes for CASSLRGQVSGNTIYF.

This chain connects TRBV9 to TRBJ2-3; D remains ambiguous. Per the germline V gene, CDR1 is SGDLS and CDR2 is YYNGEE. The CDR3 runs to 13 residues. Trimming cost V 4 bases and J 5 bases, with 11 bases left between them. The CDR3 sequence is CASSPHTVDTQYF. In nucleotides, the CDR3 is TGTGCCAGCAGCCCCCATACAGTAGATACGCAGTATTTT. Drawing the rest from reference TRBV9 and TRBJ2-3, the complete variable domain is DSGVTQTPKHLITATGQRVTLRCSPRSGDLSVYWYQQSLDQGLQFLIQYYNGEERAKGNILERFSAQQFPDLHSELNLSSLELGDSALYFCASSPHTVDTQYFGPGTRLTVL.

V and J are TRBV4-3 and TRBJ1-6; weak D call: TRBD1 (6 bases). The CDR3 length is 15 residues. The V end lost 5 bases, the J end lost 5 bases, and 13 bases lay between the germline ends. Per the germline V gene, CDR1 is LGHNA and CDR2 is YSLEER. CDR3 sequence reads: CASSAQGANNSPLHF. The CDR3 nucleotides read TGCGCCAGCAGCGCACAGGGCGCTAATAATTCACCCCTCCACTTT.

The rearrangement joins TRBV4-2 to TRBJ1-3; D gene ambiguous. Trimming took 0 bases from V and 0 from J, leaving 9 bases between them. The CDR3 is 16 amino acids. From germline, CDR1 is LGHNA and CDR2 YNFKEQ. In DNA form, the CDR3 reads TGTGCCAGCAGCCAAGACGAGGGCCCCTCTGGAAACACCATATATTTT. Translating it yields CASSQDEGPSGNTIYF.

This sequence joins TRBV6-4 and TRBJ2-3; D is unresolved. This CDR3 spans 15 amino acids. Germline lookup yields CDR1 MRHNA and CDR2 SNTAGT. V lost 6 bases and J lost 2, with 15 bases in between. For the CDR3, the DNA is TGTGCCAGCAGGCAATCATCCTTACTCACAGATACGCAGTATTTT. Amino acid sequence: CASRQSSLLTDTQYF.

The chain recombines TRBV5-1 with TRBJ2-3; 8 bases are shared with TRBD2. V was pared by 4 bases and J by 1 base, with 5 bases of the junction left unmatched. The CDR3 sequence is 15 residues long. Germline CDR1 reads SGHRS; CDR2 reads YFSETQ. The CDR3 spells CASSRGRGGTDTQYF. The CDR3 coding sequence is TGCGCCAGCAGCCGAGGGCGGGGGGGCACAGATACGCAGTATTTT.

The rearrangement links TRBV4-1 to TRBJ1-2, with D unclear. CDR1 is MGHRA, CDR2 YSYEKL, per germline. CDR3 size: 13 residues. The ends were cut back, 1 base at V and 8 bases at J, with 11 bases in the middle. CDR3 sequence: CASSQAALSGYTF. The CDR3 nucleotides are TGCGCCAGCAGCCAAGCCGCTCTATCCGGCTACACCTTC.

The chain has TRBV13 and TRBJ1-1, with D tentatively TRBD1 (6 bases). The CDR3 extends over 14 amino acids. V gave up 3 bases and J gave up 6 bases, with 14 bases separating them. CDR1 and CDR2 from the germline V gene are PRHDT and FYEKMQ (reference sequence). The CDR3 sequence: CASSFRPGGPEAFF. DNA for the CDR3: TGTGCCAGCAGCTTCCGCCCGGGGGGCCCTGAAGCTTTCTTT.

J is TRBJ2-7 and V is TRBV19, with 14 nucleotides matching TRBD2. V dropped 8 bases and J dropped 2; count of bases not matched to a gene: 8. This CDR3 is built from 16 residues. Germline V gives CDR1 LNHDA, CDR2 SQIVND (reference sequence). The CDR3 DNA reads as TGTGCCAGTCGTGGGACTAGCGGGGGAACCACCTACGAGCAGTACTTC. Translation gives CASRGTSGGTTYEQYF.

This clone showed up just once. The CDR3 nucleotides are TGTGCCAGCAGTTGGACAGGGGAAATGAACACTGAAGCTTTCTTT. Encoded protein: CASSWTGEMNTEAFF. The chain is built from TRBV27 and TRBJ1-1; 9 bases agree with TRBD1. CDR1 is MNHEY, CDR2 SMNVEV, per germline (reference sequence). Germline trimming cut 4 bases from V and 0 bases from J; bases unmatched to any gene: 3. The CDR3 runs to 15 residues.